Sequencing of this TCR beta chain was carried out in a study of blood T cell repertoires in COVID-19. The data were produced by immunoSEQ multiplex PCR, yet TCRdb's version contains in-frame clones alone and is incomplete. The repertoire holds some 100,000 clones, with 80% to 90% as singletons. The ends were cut back, 10 bases at V and 0 bases at J, with 16 bases in the middle. This CDR3 has 15 amino acids. Germline-derived CDR1 and CDR2 are SNHLY and FYNNEI. V usage is TRBV2 and J usage is TRBJ2-4; D is perhaps TRBD2 (6 bases). Sequences were obtained from PBMCs or T cells enriched from blood (not recorded which). The receptor's source is a woman aged 45-59 years who had recovered from COVID-19. The CDR3 sequence: CAISLEGTAKNIQYF. CDR3 nucleotides: TGTGCCATCTCGTTGGAGGGGACAGCCAAAAACATTCAGTACTTC.